Following are 28 T cell receptor beta chains from one sample sequenced in a study of T-cell reconstitution after alpha-beta-depleted transplantation in children (dated by TCRdb to the mid-2010s). The protocol used for the library was PCR. Sequenced on an Illumina HiSeq 2500. Molecular barcoding was employed in the preparation of TCR libraries, with unique molecular identifiers being used to normalize TCRbeta repertoire quantification. TCRdb cleaned the public reads at Q25 with fastp, built clones with MiXCR and kept in-frame beta chains. When rows share a CDR3 protein, they turn into one entry using the most common DNA and genes. The sample contains approximately 500,000 distinct CDR3 sequences, roughly a tenth of them found a single time. 2% of the sample comes from the top ten. The treatment or condition label on this specimen signifies: allogeneic hematopoietic cell transplantation with graft depleted of TCRalphabeta T cells and CD19 B cells.

The material sequenced was PBMCs, taken before TCRalphabeta/CD19-depleted stem cell transplant. Source of these receptors: a child aged 2-15 years with inherited bone marrow failure, due to receive a stem cell transplant.

This clonotype was detected only a few times. This chain links TRBV30 with TRBJ2-1; 10 nucleotides line up with TRBD2. CDR1 is GTSNPN, CDR2 SVGIG, per germline (reference sequence). Germline trimming cut 1 base from V and 0 bases from J; bases unmatched to any gene: 12. The CDR3 consists of 19 residues. The CDR3 protein is CAWSDPKYSGRPSYNEQFF. DNA for the CDR3: TGTGCCTGGAGTGACCCCAAATATAGCGGGAGGCCCTCCTACAATGAGCAGTTCTTC. The entire variable domain, with the rest obtained from reference TRBV30 and TRBJ2-1, is as follows: SQTIHQWPATLVQPVGSPLSLECTVEGTSNPNLYWYRQAAGRGLQLLFYSVGIGQISSEVPQNLSASRPQDRQFILSSKKLLLSDSGFYLCAWSDPKYSGRPSYNEQFFGPGTRLTVL.

This clonotype was observed many times. This rearrangement joins TRBV5-6 to TRBJ2-7; D possibly corresponds to TRBD1 (5 bases). The V and J ends lost 1 base and 0 bases respectively, with 11 bases between them. Germline V gene data show CDR1 as SGHDT and CDR2 as YYEEEE. The CDR3 is made up of 15 amino acids. This chain's CDR3 is CASSLWGRDSYEQYF. CDR3 DNA sequence: TGTGCCAGCAGCTTGTGGGGCAGGGACTCCTACGAGCAGTACTTC.

This clonotype showed up many times. The J gene is TRBJ2-1, the V gene TRBV11-2; D is undetermined. Per germline, CDR1 SGHAT and CDR2 FQNNGV. V dropped 3 bases and J dropped 4 bases, with 13 bases sitting between them. The CDR3 length is 15 residues. This CDR3 reads CASSFDLQVYNEQFF. The CDR3 bases are TGTGCCAGCAGCTTTGATCTGCAGGTTTACAATGAGCAGTTCTTC.

There are many counts of this clonotype. This chain joins TRBV7-2 and TRBJ2-3, with D possibly TRBD2 on 6 matching bases. V was trimmed by 2 bases and J by 0 bases, leaving 27 bases between them. The length of the CDR3 is 21 residues. The germline gives CDR1 SGHTA, CDR2 FQGNSA. The CDR3 spells CASSLRPTSFRVPDSTDTQYF. CDR3 sequence (DNA): TGTGCCAGCAGCTTACGCCCGACTAGTTTCCGCGTTCCGGATAGCACAGATACGCAGTATTTT.

In its sample, this clonotype was seen many times. The chain joins TRBV5-1 to TRBJ2-7, with 8 nucleotides matching TRBD2. Germline-derived CDR1 and CDR2 are SGHRS and YFSETQ. This CDR3 is 14 amino acids long. Unmatched junction bases numbered 9, after V lost 4 bases and J lost 6 bases. CDR3 sequence: CASSQSGTRTEQYF. The DNA of the CDR3 is TGCGCCAGCAGCCAGTCCGGGACTAGGACCGAGCAGTACTTC.

This chain uses TRBV5-1 with TRBJ2-1, with 8 bases that match TRBD1. The V gene's germline CDR1 is SGHRS and CDR2 YFSETQ. J was trimmed by 8 bases and V by 5 bases; bases with no gene match: 15. This CDR3 contains 16 residues. The CDR3 DNA sequence: TGCGCCAGCAGACGCCGGACAGGGCAATGGGGCGATGAGCAGTTCTTC. This codes for CASRRRTGQWGDEQFF.

The rearrangement links TRBV19 to TRBJ2-3; possible D gene TRBD1, 5 bases. V lost 4 bases and J lost 4, with 9 bases in between. The CDR3 length is 13 residues. In germline, CDR1 is LNHDA, CDR2 SQIVND (reference sequence). In DNA form, the CDR3 reads TGTGCCAGTAGTAGCCTGGGGCCAGATACGCAGTATTTT. Translated: CASSSLGPDTQYF.

Ten or more counts support this clonotype. The V and J genes are TRBV28 and TRBJ2-1, with 11 bases matching TRBD2. This CDR3 has 16 amino acids. Germline V gene data show CDR1 as MDHEN and CDR2 as SYDVKM. After removal of 8 bases from V and 4 bases from J, the junction contained 10 bases not matched to a gene. The DNA of the CDR3 is TGTGCCAGCTCTTCGGGACTAGCGGCCTATTACAATGAGCAGTTCTTC. It translates to CASSSGLAAYYNEQFF.

This clonotype came up many times. This rearrangement joins TRBV4-3 to TRBJ2-3, with D uncertain. The CDR3 covers 12 residues. Germline CDR1 reads LGHNA; CDR2 reads YSLEER. The V end lost 0 bases, the J end lost 7 bases, and 5 bases lay between the germline ends. CDR3 DNA: TGCGCCAGCAGCCAAGATGGAAATACGCAGTATTTT. Translation gives CASSQDGNTQYF.

This clonotype occurred a few times. The chain recombines TRBV2 with TRBJ2-7; the match to TRBD1 covers 8 bases. The CDR3 loop spans 15 amino acids. With V trimmed by 6 bases and J by 0 bases, 7 bases remained unmatched. In germline, CDR1 is SNHLY, CDR2 FYNNEI. In DNA, the CDR3 is TGTGCCAGCAGGCCCAACAGGGGGACCTCCTACGAGCAGTACTTC. Its protein is CASRPNRGTSYEQYF.

The chain employs TRBV7-9 and TRBJ2-1; possibly TRBD2 for D (5 bases). Germline V gene sequence: CDR1 SEHNR, CDR2 FQNEAQ (reference sequence). The ends were cut back, 3 bases at V and 5 bases at J, with 14 bases in the middle. The CDR3 is made up of 15 amino acids. The CDR3 bases are TGTGCCAGCAGCTTCTCTTATACTAGAAACAATGAGCAGTTCTTC. Amino acid sequence: CASSFSYTRNNEQFF.

This clonotype was found many times. The chain carries TRBV7-2 and TRBJ2-3; 11 nucleotides line up with TRBD1. Germline V gives CDR1 SGHTA, CDR2 FQGNSA. Trimming took 3 bases from V and 6 from J; bases not matched to a gene: 5. The CDR3 covers 15 residues. The chain's CDR3 is CASSLGQGDWDTQYF. Here the CDR3 DNA reads TGTGCCAGCAGCTTGGGACAGGGGGATTGGGATACGCAGTATTTT. Filled out from reference TRBV7-2 and TRBJ2-3, the complete variable domain reads GAGVSQSPSNKVTEKGKDVELRCDPISGHTALYWYRQSLGQGLEFLIYFQGNSAPDKSGLPSDRFSAERTGGSVSTLTIQRTQQEDSAVYLCASSLGQGDWDTQYFGPGTRLTVL.

The table lists this clonotype with many counts. This rearrangement joins TRBV7-2 to TRBJ2-1; 8 positions agree with TRBD2. The V gene end was trimmed by 4 bases and the J gene end by 0 bases; junction bases not matched to a gene: 5. Germline V gene data show CDR1 as SGHTA and CDR2 as FQGNSA. The CDR3 consists of 16 residues. The CDR3 region is CASSSAGASSYNEQFF. The CDR3 bases are TGTGCCAGCAGCTCAGCGGGAGCTAGCTCCTACAATGAGCAGTTCTTC.

At least ten counts were recorded for this clonotype. V usage is TRBV7-2 and J usage is TRBJ2-1; TRBD1 might be the D (6 bases). The CDR3 runs to 15 residues. Trimming removed 2 bases at V and 8 bases at J, with 16 bases between. In germline, CDR1 is SGHTA, CDR2 FQGNSA. CDR3 in DNA: TGTGCCAGCAGCTTAAAACTCCATGCAGGGGATGAGCAGTTCTTC. Its protein product is CASSLKLHAGDEQFF.

Many counts were recorded for this clonotype. The gene calls are TRBV7-9 and TRBJ2-1; 7 bases align to TRBD1. The CDR3 length is 16 residues. Looked up from germline, CDR1 is SEHNR and CDR2 is FQNEAQ (reference sequence). Germline trimming cut 5 bases from V and 8 bases from J; bases unmatched to any gene: 15. CDR3 sequence: CASSHIPGQKWDEQFF. The CDR3 DNA reads as TGTGCCAGCAGCCACATACCGGGACAGAAATGGGATGAGCAGTTCTTC. Full variable domain (rest looked up from reference TRBV7-9 and TRBJ2-1): DTGVSQNPRHKITKRGQNVTFRCDPISEHNRLYWYRQTLGQGPEFLTYFQNEAQLEKSRLLSDRFSAERPKGSFSTLEIQRTEQGDSAMYLCASSHIPGQKWDEQFFGPGTRLTVL.

This clonotype occurred many times. The chain uses TRBV28 and TRBJ2-4; no firm D call. Trimming shortened V by 5 bases and J by 6 bases, and 17 bases separated the two germline ends. Germline V gene lookup returns CDR1 MDHEN and CDR2 SYDVKM. The length of the CDR3 is 15 residues. The DNA of the CDR3 is TGTGCCAGCAGTACCCCGGGCCTTCAAGGAAACATTCAGTACTTC. It translates to CASSTPGLQGNIQYF.

This clonotype was counted at least ten times. This chain joins TRBV12-3 or TRBV12-4 and TRBJ2-1, with D uncertain. There are 15 residues in the CDR3. The V end was cut by 3 bases, the J end by 0 bases, with 9 bases between. The CDR3, as DNA: TGTGCCAGCAGTTTCCGGGTGAGCTCCTACAATGAGCAGTTCTTC. It is translated as CASSFRVSSYNEQFF.

The V gene is TRBV4-1, the J gene TRBJ2-3; the match to TRBD2 covers 8 bases. The V segment lost 2 bases and the J segment 8 bases; nucleotides outside the gene matches: 6. The germline gives CDR1 MGHRA, CDR2 YSYEKL. CDR3 length: 14 amino acids. The DNA of the CDR3 is TGCGCCAGCAGCCAACTGCTAGCGGGCCGTACGCAGTATTTT. Encoded protein: CASSQLLAGRTQYF.

The chain is built from TRBV24-1 and TRBJ1-5; D is possibly TRBD1 (6 bases). The CDR3 spans 20 residues. The V gene lost 2 bases and the J gene lost 2 bases, with 24 bases spanning the gap. Germline V gene lookup returns CDR1 KGHDR and CDR2 SFDVKD. CDR3 nucleotide sequence: TGTGCCACCAGTGATTCTTCCCGGAGGGGGGGCCTGAATGGCAATCAGCCCCAGCATTTT. Protein: CATSDSSRRGGLNGNQPQHF.

This clonotype was observed many times. The V gene is TRBV7-8, the J gene TRBJ2-5; D gene unclear. The CDR3 is 11 residues long. Deletions cut 3 bases from V and 6 bases from J, with 5 bases between. Germline assignment: CDR1 SGHVS and CDR2 FQNEAQ. CDR3 bases: TGTGCCAGCAGCTTCCGGCAGACCCAGTACTTC. This encodes CASSFRQTQYF.

This clonotype was observed at least ten times. This chain joins TRBV27 and TRBJ2-7; D gene ambiguous. The CDR3 covers 13 residues. V dropped 3 bases and J dropped 4 bases, with 10 bases sitting between them. Germline lookup yields CDR1 MNHEY and CDR2 SMNVEV (reference sequence). CDR3 DNA: TGTGCCAGCAGTTTGCTGGCAGGTTACGAGCAGTACTTC. This gives the protein CASSLLAGYEQYF.

This clonotype was counted a few times. The rearrangement uses TRBV5-1 and TRBJ1-2; D is ambiguous. V lost 4 bases, J lost 5 bases, and 12 bases lay in between. The CDR3 sequence is 13 residues long. CDR1 and CDR2 from the germline V gene are SGHRS and YFSETQ. DNA for the CDR3: TGCGCCAGCAGCGGAGCTACCCGTTATGGCTACACCTTC. It specifies CASSGATRYGYTF.

The rearrangement joins TRBV3-1 to TRBJ2-4; D not resolved. Germline V gives CDR1 LGHDT, CDR2 YNNKEL (reference sequence). The CDR3 totals 14 residues. Trimming took 3 bases from V and 9 from J, leaving 15 bases between them. CDR3 DNA: TGTGCCAGCAGCCATGGCTTCTGCTCTGGCATTCAGTACTTC. Its protein product is CASSHGFCSGIQYF. Together with reference TRBV3-1 and TRBJ2-4, the CDR3 gives the full variable domain: DTAVSQTPKYLVTQMGNDKSIKCEQNLGHDTMYWYKQDSKKFLKIMFSYNNKELIINETVPNRFSPKSPDKAHLNLHINSLELGDSAVYFCASSHGFCSGIQYFGAGTRLSVL.

This chain joins TRBV4-1 and TRBJ2-7; no clear D gene. The CDR3 runs to 14 residues. The germline V and J ends were trimmed by 4 bases and 3 bases, with 13 bases remaining between them. The germline V gene has CDR1 MGHRA and CDR2 YSYEKL. The CDR3 region is CASSPNFSYYEQYF. The CDR3 nucleotides are TGCGCCAGCAGCCCCAATTTCTCATACTACGAGCAGTACTTC.

This clonotype was observed many times. The chain joins TRBV5-5 to TRBJ2-1; D unresolved. Trimming removed 5 bases at V and 2 bases at J, with 17 bases between. CDR1 and CDR2 (germline): SGHKS, YYEKEE (reference sequence). The CDR3 loop spans 16 amino acids. CDR3 loop: CASSFRLELTYNEQFF. The DNA of the CDR3 is TGTGCCAGCAGTTTTCGACTGGAACTTACCTACAATGAGCAGTTCTTC.

About this clonotype: This may stem from a read error, because a much larger clone lies one nucleotide away. This chain connects TRBV4-3 to TRBJ2-7, with no clear D. From germline, CDR1 is LGHNA and CDR2 YSLEER. The CDR3 sequence is 14 residues long. The CDR3, as DNA: TGCGCCAGCAGCCAAGATACCAGTGGCTACAAGCAGTACTTC. Encoded protein: CASSQDTSGYKQYF.

This clonotype appeared a few times. J is TRBJ2-1 and V is TRBV7-9; D could derive from TRBD1 or TRBD2 (5 bases each). The V end was cut by 4 bases, the J end by 0 bases, with 10 bases between. The germline CDR1 and CDR2 sequences are SEHNR and FQNEAQ (reference sequence). The CDR3 is 15 residues long. CDR3 protein: CASSYWGSSYNEQFF. CDR3 DNA sequence: TGTGCCAGCAGCTACTGGGGGAGCTCCTACAATGAGCAGTTCTTC.

This clonotype was recorded many times. The chain couples TRBV12-3 or TRBV12-4 to TRBJ1-2; TRBD1 aligns across 7 bases. Trimming took 6 bases from V and 4 from J; bases not matched to a gene: 14. This CDR3 is 16 amino acids long. The CDR3 reads CASRVGQALSGYGYTF. The CDR3 bases are TGTGCCAGCAGAGTAGGACAGGCCCTCTCGGGCTATGGCTACACCTTC.